This T cell receptor (beta chain) was documented in a study of T cell repertoires in cytomegalovirus infection (dated by TCRdb to about 2019). Looking at the study overall: Recently identified HLA-C-restricted CMV epitopes, whose presentation resists viral immunomodulation, were targeted by peptide stimulations together with well-studied HLA-B-restricted epitopes. Because public TCR beta signatures pointed to carriage of CMV infection together with the matching HLA type, the HLA type of each donor mattered for the analysis. Results and caveats for the whole study, not just this receptor: In both this cohort and an independent cohort of several hundred donors, the cumulative frequency of public TCR beta family members distinguished carriers of CMV infection plus the relevant HLA type. In the ex vivo response, HLA-C-restricted CMV-specific TCR beta clonotypes were dominant, and in two of eight donors the single most frequent clonotype came from this HLA-C-restricted group.

V gives up 3 bases and J gives up 2 bases, and the segment between their germline ends measures 12 bases. The germline V gene supplies CDR1 MNHEY and CDR2 SVGEGT. The cysteine opens and the phenylalanine closes a CDR3 of 15 amino acids. Only CDR3 DNA remains: 45 bases, in frame from the first base. This clonotype was seen at least ten times. Its antigen remains undetermined. Per-base quality was not reported, and no clone a single base away is much larger than it. Sample treatment or condition, as interpreted from the label and publication: in vitro stimulation with specific CMV peptide epitopes to enrich CMV-specific T cells. Reads for this sample came from an Illumina HiSeq 1500. TCRdb reworked the public reads: Q25 trimming with fastp, MiXCR clone assembly, productive beta chains retained. Every distinct CDR3 protein forms one entry, paired with its most common genes and DNA. A total of around 710,000 distinct CDR3 sequences appear in this sample, 25% to 30% of them only once. The ten largest clones represent roughly 14% of the sample.

The sequence links TRBV6-2 or TRBV6-3 to TRBJ2-3; a tentative D match to TRBD2 spans 6 bases. The sequence was obtained from a human donor in good health (CMV status not recorded). Some clones in this sample may be carry-over from other donors' samples. This material consisted of cultured CD8+ T cells from PBMCs, taken from culture after CMV antigen stimulation. The DNA sequence is TGTGCCAGCAGTTATATCCGGGGGACCACAGATACGCAGTATTTT. Its protein reads: CASSYIRGTTDTQYF.